This TCR beta chain was found in a study of beta chain features in type 1 diabetes. The study's findings and limits: Shorter TCRB CDR3s, moderately but significantly so, were found in Type 1 diabetes patients in all four CD4+ subsets.

The CDR3 has 15 residues. J gave up 6 bases and V 8 bases, and 16 bases lay outside the gene matches. Germline CDR1 reads SGHAT; CDR2 reads FQNNGV. In this sample, this clone turned up a few times. Its antigen is unidentified. Expressed TCRB transcripts were sequenced, since all the RNA that had been isolated was reverse transcribed. TCRdb's table, derived via immunoSEQ multiplex PCR, lists solely in-frame clones and lacks some. The repertoire holds about 370,000 clones, with 8% to 10% as singletons. This clonotype was obtained from a man aged 30-40 years with type 1 diabetes. The sample taken for sequencing was central memory CD4+ T cells from blood. This rearrangement joins TRBV11-2 to TRBJ2-7, with 7 positions matching TRBD2. The CDR3, as DNA: TGTGCCAGCTTTCGTCTAGGGGAGGGCCTTCTCGAGCAGTACTTC. Protein: CASFRLGEGLLEQYF.